Listed below are T cell receptor beta chains from one sample, sequenced in a study of response to subunit inactivated influenza vaccine. Via MiXCR, TCRdb re-called the RT-PCR reads, giving one row per CDR3 protein. The data contain approximately 680,000 distinct CDR3 sequences, around a sixth of them singletons. Specimen: PBMCs from blood, collected less than 13 days after vaccination. The receptors derive from a man in his fifties or sixties who received an inactivated influenza vaccine. Each CDR3 is given with its conserved first and last residue. A D gene is named only where the DNA matches it firmly. Not all rows give a size; the values are once, few, many and, for expanded clones, a class.

d_call: TRBD1; j_call: TRBJ2-1; v_call: TRBV7-8; clone_size: .; cdr3_nt: TGTGCCAGCAGCTCATCAGGGGGCCCCCACAATGAGCAGTTCTTC; cdr3_aa: CASSSSGGPHNEQFF
d_call: TRBD2; j_call: TRBJ2-1; v_call: TRBV4-1; clone_size: few; cdr3_nt: TGCGCCAGCAGCCAAGATCGTAGCGGGGGGGCCTATGAGCAGTTCTTC; cdr3_aa: CASSQDRSGGAYEQFF
d_call: TRBD2; j_call: TRBJ2-5; v_call: TRBV20-1; clone_size: .; cdr3_nt: TGCAGTGCTATCCCTTCACTAGCGGGAGGTCGCGAGACCCAGTACTTC; cdr3_aa: CSAIPSLAGGRETQYF
d_call: .; j_call: TRBJ2-3; v_call: TRBV29-1; clone_size: .; cdr3_nt: TGCAGCGTTGTTGGCAACACAGATACGCAGTATTTT; cdr3_aa: CSVVGNTDTQYF
d_call: .; j_call: TRBJ2-7; v_call: TRBV5-5; clone_size: .; cdr3_nt: TGTGCCAGCAGCTTAAGGCTGTCGGACAAGTCCTACGAGCAGTACTTC; cdr3_aa: CASSLRLSDKSYEQYF
d_call: TRBD1; j_call: TRBJ2-2; v_call: TRBV24-1; clone_size: many; cdr3_nt: TGTGCCACCAGTGACGGGACAGCCCCGGAGCTGTTTTTT; cdr3_aa: CATSDGTAPELFF
d_call: TRBD2; j_call: TRBJ2-5; v_call: TRBV24-1; clone_size: few; cdr3_nt: TGTGCCACCAGTGATTTTGTGGGAGGGCCAGAGACCCAGTACTTC; cdr3_aa: CATSDFVGGPETQYF
d_call: TRBD1; j_call: TRBJ2-5; v_call: TRBV29-1; clone_size: many; cdr3_nt: TGCAGCGTTGCAGGGGGAGAGACCCAGTACTTC; cdr3_aa: CSVAGGETQYF
d_call: .; j_call: TRBJ2-5; v_call: TRBV5-1; clone_size: few; cdr3_nt: TGCGCCAGCAGCGGCGCGGGAATTGAAGAGACCCAGTACTTC; cdr3_aa: CASSGAGIEETQYF
d_call: .; j_call: TRBJ1-1; v_call: TRBV5-5; clone_size: .; cdr3_nt: TGTGCCAGCAGCTTGCTCGGGACACGGGGCACTGAAGCTTTCTTT; cdr3_aa: CASSLLGTRGTEAFF
d_call: .; j_call: TRBJ1-1; v_call: TRBV6-2/TRBV6-3; clone_size: .; cdr3_nt: TGTGCCAGCATTAGTCCGATGTTGAGGGCGCCGAACACTGAAGCTTTCTTT; cdr3_aa: CASISPMLRAPNTEAFF